A single TCR beta chain is shown here with its context. This specimen comes from a study of blood T cell repertoires in COVID-19. Across the whole study: The United States, Italy and Spain provided the acute and convalescent COVID-19 samples. Nucleic acid was either cDNA or gDNA, and it came from T cells, B-cell-depleted T cells, or PBMCs.

Trimming cost V 0 bases and J 7 bases, with 13 bases left between them. The CDR3 spans 15 residues. Germline V gene sequence: CDR1 SGHDT, CDR2 YYEEEE. Per the original methods: Amplification of reference gene primers was used by the study to estimate nucleated cell counts. Measured with immunoSEQ multiplex PCR; TCRdb has only the in-frame clones, and not every one. That table supplies the V and J calls and clone size; D and trimming were determined from the DNA. The sample includes approximately 210,000 clones, roughly 76% of them seen just once. The receptor was isolated from a human donor in a cohort sampled during active COVID-19. The rearrangement links TRBV5-6 to TRBJ1-4; D might be TRBD1 (5 bases). Input material: peripheral blood. CDR3 region: CASSLVGGEAEKLFF. For the CDR3, the DNA is TGTGCCAGCAGCTTGGTCGGGGGTGAGGCTGAAAAACTGTTTTTT. Using reference TRBV5-6 and TRBJ1-4 for the parts outside the CDR3, the full variable domain is DAGVTQSPTHLIKTRGQQVTLRCSPKSGHDTVSWYQQALGQGPQFIFQYYEEEERQRGNFPDRFSGHQFPNYSSELNVNALLLGDSALYLCASSLVGGEAEKLFFGSGTQLSVL.